Below, 18 T cell receptor beta chains from the same sample are listed, as sequenced in a study of human thymus T cells. Thymus pieces cut out during corrective heart surgery were the tissue that was used. TCRdb keeps only in-frame clones here, not all; method: immunoSEQ multiplex PCR. The table has roughly 130,000 clones, around 94% seen once; the top ten hold approximately 0.022%. The sequenced sample was thymus tissue. The receptors come from a boy under three years old with a congenital heart defect but otherwise immunologically healthy.

On this clone: The DNA is omitted, as the CDR3 cannot be located on it reliably, and the CDR3 follows TCRdb's listing. The V gene is TRBV4-1, the J gene TRBJ1-2; TRBD1 is the table's D call and was not checked against the DNA. The CDR3 has 19 amino acids, counting both end residues. Looked up from germline, CDR1 is MGHRA and CDR2 is YSYEKL. This CDR3 is CASSQEDSPLTMATPSNTF.

This clone appeared once. This chain connects TRBV4-3 to TRBJ2-2; 7 bases are shared with TRBD2. The CDR3 totals 16 residues. V lost 3 bases to trimming and J lost 2 bases; unmatched junction nucleotides: 6. Germline CDR1 is LGHNA and CDR2 is YSLEER. The CDR3 sequence is CASSHGLGNNTGELFF. DNA for the CDR3: TGCGCCAGCAGCCATGGACTAGGAAATAACACCGGGGAGCTGTTTTTT.

J is TRBJ2-1 and V is TRBV11-2, with 8 bases that match TRBD2. This CDR3 has 16 amino acids. CDR1 SGHAT and CDR2 FQNNGV come from the germline V gene. Trimming at V came to 4 bases and at J to 8 bases, leaving 13 bases not matched to a gene. The CDR3 loop reads CASSSPRRTSKYEQFF. The CDR3 region has the DNA TGTGCCAGCAGCTCCCCCCGCCGGACTAGCAAATATGAGCAGTTCTTC.

The V call is TRBV29-1, the J call TRBJ2-3; TRBD1 aligns across 9 bases. The length of the CDR3 is 15 residues. CDR1 SQVTM and CDR2 ANQGSEA come from the germline V gene. V shed 5 bases, J shed 2 bases, and the junction held 8 bases outside the gene matches. CDR3 in amino acids: CSVSLWDRATDTQYF. The CDR3 bases are TGCAGCGTTTCCCTCTGGGACAGGGCCACAGATACGCAGTATTTT.

The rearrangement joins TRBV20-1 to TRBJ2-1; no definite D call. This CDR3 spans 11 amino acids. V dropped 1 base and J dropped 7 bases, with 5 bases sitting between them. Germline CDR1 is DFQATT and CDR2 is SNEGSKA (reference sequence). Written as DNA, the CDR3 is TGCAGTGCTAGAGCTGGGAATGAGCAGTTCTTC. Translated: CSARAGNEQFF.

The V call is TRBV5-6, the J call TRBJ2-3; 9 positions match TRBD2. This CDR3 has 16 residues. Germline V gene data show CDR1 as SGHDT and CDR2 as YYEEEE. V trimming: 2 bases; J trimming: 0 bases; junction bases outside the gene matches: 4. Here the CDR3 DNA reads TGTGCCAGCAGCTTCCCCAGCGGGGGGAGCACAGATACGCAGTATTTT. Its protein product is CASSFPSGGSTDTQYF.

This clone was counted a single time. The V call is TRBV15, the J call TRBJ1-4; TRBD1 agrees at 10 bases. The length of the CDR3 is 18 residues. Trimming removed 0 bases from V and 8 bases from J; junction bases left unmatched: 12. Germline lookup yields CDR1 LNHNV and CDR2 YYDKDF (reference sequence). The CDR3 nucleotides are TGTGCCACCAGCAGAGATCTAAGCAACGGGACAGGGGACGAAAAACTGTTTTTT. It codes for CATSRDLSNGTGDEKLFF. Filled out from reference TRBV15 and TRBJ1-4, the complete variable domain reads DAMVIQNPRYQVTQFGKPVTLSCSQTLNHNVMYWYQQKSSQAPKLLFHYYDKDFNNEADTPDNFQSRRPNTSFCFLDIRSPGLGDTAMYLCATSRDLSNGTGDEKLFFGSGTQLSVL.

The rearrangement uses TRBV2 and TRBJ1-6; D ambiguous. The V end was cut by 2 bases, the J end by 5 bases, with 4 bases between. The length of the CDR3 is 13 residues. Germline V CDR1 and CDR2: SNHLY, FYNNEI. This CDR3 reads CASSELNNSPLHF. The CDR3 coding sequence is TGTGCCAGCAGTGAACTAAATAATTCACCCCTCCACTTT.

The rearrangement uses TRBV7-2 and TRBJ2-1; the D call may be TRBD1 or TRBD2 (5 bases each). Trimming shortened V by 5 bases and J by 0 bases, and 11 bases separated the two germline ends. This CDR3 is built from 15 residues. CDR1 SGHTA and CDR2 FQGNSA come from the germline V gene. DNA for the CDR3: TGTGCCAGCAGCCGCAATGGGGGCTCCTACAATGAGCAGTTCTTC. Translation gives CASSRNGGSYNEQFF.

The rearrangement uses TRBV15 and TRBJ2-5; possibly TRBD1 or TRBD2 for D (6 bases each). V dropped 2 bases and J dropped 1 base, with 14 bases sitting between them. Germline V gene data show CDR1 as LNHNV and CDR2 as YYDKDF (reference sequence). This CDR3 is 16 amino acids long. CDR3 bases: TGTGCCACCAGCAGATCCAAGGGGGGACTCCAAGAGACCCAGTACTTC. Protein sequence: CATSRSKGGLQETQYF. The full variable domain, rest sourced from reference TRBV15 and TRBJ2-5, is DAMVIQNPRYQVTQFGKPVTLSCSQTLNHNVMYWYQQKSSQAPKLLFHYYDKDFNNEADTPDNFQSRRPNTSFCFLDIRSPGLGDTAMYLCATSRSKGGLQETQYFGPGTRLLVL.

V usage is TRBV4-2 and J usage is TRBJ1-2; D remains ambiguous. Germline loops: CDR1 LGHNA, CDR2 YNFKEQ. This CDR3 is built from 18 residues. Trimming removed 4 bases from V and 1 base from J, with 22 bases in between. CDR3 sequence (DNA): TGTGCCAGCAGCCTGGGAGTGGGAGGGCAGTTTTTTAACTATGGCTACACCTTC. This codes for CASSLGVGGQFFNYGYTF.

The chain couples TRBV27 to TRBJ2-1; D not resolved. The V end was cut by 2 bases, the J end by 5 bases, with 7 bases between. There are 13 residues in the CDR3. Germline-derived CDR1 and CDR2 are MNHEY and SMNVEV (reference sequence). CDR3 residues: CASSLMRNNEQFF. CDR3 DNA: TGTGCCAGCAGTTTAATGAGGAACAATGAGCAGTTCTTC.

V and J are TRBV14 and TRBJ2-1, with 10 positions matching TRBD2. The V and J ends lost 0 bases and 3 bases, in that order; junction bases with no gene match: 8. Germline V gene data show CDR1 as SGHDN and CDR2 as FVKESK. This CDR3 contains 18 residues. The CDR3 coding sequence is TGTGCCAGCAGCCAAGATCCATTGGGACTAGCGTTCTACAATGAGCAGTTCTTC. Its protein is CASSQDPLGLAFYNEQFF.

The rearrangement joins TRBV7-3 to TRBJ2-3, with 9 bases lining up with TRBD2. CDR1 is SGHTA and CDR2 is FQGTGA in the germline V gene. V was pared by 5 bases and J by 3 bases, with 3 bases of the junction left unmatched. The CDR3 is 14 residues long. The CDR3 region has the DNA TGTGCCAGCAGCCTGGGACTAGCTACAGATACGCAGTATTTT. Protein: CASSLGLATDTQYF.

The chain links TRBV2 to TRBJ1-1; TRBD1 matches 8 bases. V gave up 5 bases and J gave up 1 base; unmatched junction bases: 12. Germline-derived CDR1 and CDR2 are SNHLY and FYNNEI. This CDR3 has 17 amino acids. CDR3 bases: TGTGCCAGCAGTTGGGGCAGGGGGCCCGGGAGGAACACTGAAGCTTTCTTT. Translation: CASSWGRGPGRNTEAFF.

This chain joins TRBV7-3 and TRBJ2-2, with 14 positions matching TRBD2. This CDR3 contains 18 residues. With 4 bases clipped from V and 2 bases from J, the junction kept 6 bases outside the gene matches. Germline lookup yields CDR1 SGHTA and CDR2 FQGTGA. CDR3 nucleotide sequence: TGTGCCAGCAGCTCCCCCGGGACTAGCGGGGGAAACACCGGGGAGCTGTTTTTT. Amino acid sequence: CASSSPGTSGGNTGELFF.

The chain uses TRBV5-4 and TRBJ1-6; D gene unclear. The V end was cut by 0 bases, the J end by 2 bases, with 6 bases between. Germline CDR1 and CDR2: SGHNT and YYREEE (reference sequence). The CDR3 is 15 amino acids. Here the CDR3 reads CASSLEGPYNSPLHF. CDR3 DNA: TGTGCCAGCAGCTTGGAGGGCCCCTATAATTCACCCCTCCACTTT.

This chain connects TRBV6-5 to TRBJ1-2; TRBD1 is a possible D gene (5 bases). Trimming stripped 4 bases from V and 4 bases from J, with 19 bases between. CDR3 length: 16 amino acids. Per the germline V gene, CDR1 is MNHEY and CDR2 is SVGAGI. The CDR3 nucleotides read TGTGCCAGCAGTTCCGAGGGGCCGCCAGGGCTCTATGGCTACACCTTC. Protein product: CASSSEGPPGLYGYTF.